This TCR beta chain came from a study of blood T cell repertoires in COVID-19. Study overall: From the United States, Italy and Spain came samples of acute and convalescent COVID-19.

From germline, CDR1 is LGHNA and CDR2 YNFKEQ. V was pared by 8 bases and J by 1 base, with 20 bases between. The CDR3 runs 16 residues. Generated by immunoSEQ multiplex PCR, the TCRdb table keeps only in-frame clones and is missing some. The sample consists of some 350,000 clones, about 87% of them appearing once. The TCR comes from a human donor in a cohort sampled during active COVID-19. This chain connects TRBV4-2 to TRBJ1-1; weak D call: TRBD1 (6 bases). The sample taken for sequencing was peripheral blood. The CDR3 region is CASRATLTGANTEAFF. The CDR3 coding sequence is TGTGCCAGCCGCGCTACTTTGACAGGTGCGAACACTGAAGCTTTCTTT.